This T cell receptor (beta chain) was observed in a study of cytomegalovirus exposure and HLA in healthy donors. General study points: Previous analysis showed most TCR beta V segments were productive about 87% or about 30% of the time. Further analysis, carried out later, found HLA-associated TCR beta chains more clonally expanded than equally common other chains.

CDR3 size: 14 residues. Germline V gene lookup returns CDR1 SGHKS and CDR2 YYEKEE (reference sequence). V shed 4 bases, J shed 2 bases, and the junction held 6 bases outside the gene matches. Donors showed nominal health when sampled, although they likely had unrecorded immune exposures. Vbeta (60) and Jbeta (13) primers were used in the PCR. The protocol was immunoSEQ multiplex PCR, while the TCRdb copy is restricted to in-frame clones and leaves out a portion. Among some 190,000 clones listed, roughly 80% were seen once. In the case of this clone: What it binds is unknown.

The J gene is TRBJ2-7, the V gene TRBV5-5; 7 bases map to TRBD2. The sample was PBMCs. The TCR comes from a male donor in good health and CMV-seronegative. Written as DNA, the CDR3 is TGTGCCAGCAGCACCGGGACTAAAGCCTACGAGCAGTACTTC. This codes for CASSTGTKAYEQYF.